This TCR beta chain appears in the sequencing data of a study of identical twins. Study-level findings and limits: Sequences that were out-of-frame, alpha and twin-shared displayed an excess of low generation probability. Memory repertoires lacked the insertion deficit that abundant cord blood beta clonotypes showed.

A universal primer site was created by template switching, with the cDNA bearing unique molecular identifiers. TCRdb fed the 5' RACE reads into MiXCR, producing one record per CDR3 protein. The table has about 690,000 distinct CDR3 sequences, roughly 6% seen once. As regards this clonotype: Its antigen remains unidentified.

Every one of the donors was a healthy Caucasian. The sequence derives from a man in his late teens or twenties in good health. Sequenced material: naive T cells sorted from blood.

The CDR3 region is CASSPRLAGGRNTGELFF. CDR3 sequence (DNA): TGCGCCAGCAGCCCTAGACTAGCGGGAGGGAGAAACACCGGGGAGCTGTTTTTT. The rearrangement uses TRBV5-1 and TRBJ2-2; 14 nucleotides line up with TRBD2. The CDR3 extends over 18 amino acids. The ends lost 4 bases at V and 2 bases at J; junction bases unmatched: 7. Germline CDR1 reads SGHRS; CDR2 reads YFSETQ.